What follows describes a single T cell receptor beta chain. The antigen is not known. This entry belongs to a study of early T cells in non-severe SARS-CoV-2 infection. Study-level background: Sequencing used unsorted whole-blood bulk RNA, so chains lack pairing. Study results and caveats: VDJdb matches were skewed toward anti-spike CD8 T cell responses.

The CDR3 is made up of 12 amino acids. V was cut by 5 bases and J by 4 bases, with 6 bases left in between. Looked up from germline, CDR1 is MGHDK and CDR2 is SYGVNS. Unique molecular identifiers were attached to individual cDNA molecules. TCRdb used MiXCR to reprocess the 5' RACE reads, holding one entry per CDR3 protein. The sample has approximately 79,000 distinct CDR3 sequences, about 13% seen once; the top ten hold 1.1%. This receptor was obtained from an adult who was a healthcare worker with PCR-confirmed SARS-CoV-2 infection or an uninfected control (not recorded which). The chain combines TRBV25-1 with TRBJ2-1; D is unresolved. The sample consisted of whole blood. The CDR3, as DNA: TGTGCCAGCAGTATCCTATACAATGAGCAGTTCTTC. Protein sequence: CASSILYNEQFF.